Listed here are 5 T cell receptor beta chains from one sample, sequenced in a study of blood T cell repertoires in COVID-19. TCRdb's table, derived via immunoSEQ multiplex PCR, lists solely in-frame clones and lacks some. The table includes about 150,000 clones, around 85% detected once. Material for sequencing was peripheral blood. The receptors shown here come from a woman aged 55-75 years with COVID-19, enrolled during active disease.

This chain links TRBV7-2 with TRBJ1-2; 9 nucleotides align to TRBD1. Germline V gives CDR1 SGHTA, CDR2 FQGNSA. The CDR3 totals 16 residues. The ends lost 5 bases at V and 7 bases at J; junction bases unmatched: 14. CDR3: CASSIPGQGPRGGYTF. DNA for the CDR3: TGTGCCAGCAGCATCCCGGGACAGGGACCTAGGGGTGGCTACACCTTC.

This chain's CDR3 is CASSLEQGAGTGELFF. The CDR3 nucleotides read TGTGCCAGCAGCCTTGAACAGGGGGCGGGCACCGGGGAGCTGTTTTTT. This rearrangement joins TRBV2 to TRBJ2-2, with 9 positions matching TRBD1. Trimming took 6 bases from V and 4 from J; bases not matched to a gene: 9. Germline lookup yields CDR1 SNHLY and CDR2 FYNNEI. The CDR3 is 16 residues long.

This chain joins TRBV20-1 and TRBJ2-2; unclear D gene. The ends were cut back, 5 bases at V and 4 bases at J, with 5 bases in the middle. This CDR3 has 11 residues. Germline V lookup: CDR1 DFQATT, CDR2 SNEGSKA (reference sequence). DNA for the CDR3: TGCAGTGCTCAGGTCACCGGGGAGCTGTTTTTT. This sequence encodes CSAQVTGELFF.

Only a few counts were recorded for this clone. This chain joins TRBV18 and TRBJ2-5, with a tentative D call TRBD1 (5 bases). Germline CDR1 KGHSH, CDR2 LQKENI. V gave up 1 base and J gave up 2 bases, with 8 bases separating them. The CDR3 runs to 14 residues. In nucleotides, the CDR3 is TGTGCCAGCTCACCACAGGGGCAACAAGAGACCCAGTACTTC. This codes for CASSPQGQQETQYF.

The chain combines TRBV19 with TRBJ1-4, with 7 bases fitting TRBD1. The V segment lost 2 bases and the J segment 5 bases; nucleotides outside the gene matches: 2. Germline V gene sequence: CDR1 LNHDA, CDR2 SQIVND (reference sequence). The CDR3 is 14 amino acids. The CDR3: CASSIQGGNEKLFF. The CDR3 DNA follows: TGTGCCAGTAGTATACAGGGGGGAAATGAAAAACTGTTTTTT.